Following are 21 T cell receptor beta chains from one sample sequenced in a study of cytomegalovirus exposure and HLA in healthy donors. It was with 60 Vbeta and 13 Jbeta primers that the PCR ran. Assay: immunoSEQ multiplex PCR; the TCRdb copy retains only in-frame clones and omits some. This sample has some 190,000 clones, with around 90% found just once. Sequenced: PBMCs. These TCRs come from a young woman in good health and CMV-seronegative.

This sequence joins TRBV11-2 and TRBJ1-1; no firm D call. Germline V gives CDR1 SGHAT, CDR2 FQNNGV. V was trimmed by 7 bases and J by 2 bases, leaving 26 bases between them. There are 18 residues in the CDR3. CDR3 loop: CASTTTWPPEPRNTEAFF. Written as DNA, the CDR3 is TGTGCCAGCACCACCACATGGCCTCCCGAACCCCGTAACACTGAAGCTTTCTTT.

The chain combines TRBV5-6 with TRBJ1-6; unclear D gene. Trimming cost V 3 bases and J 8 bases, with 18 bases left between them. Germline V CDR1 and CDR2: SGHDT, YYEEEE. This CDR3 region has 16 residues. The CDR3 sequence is CASSSLGGSSDSPLHF. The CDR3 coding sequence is TGTGCCAGCAGCTCTCTGGGAGGGTCGTCGGATTCACCCCTCCACTTT.

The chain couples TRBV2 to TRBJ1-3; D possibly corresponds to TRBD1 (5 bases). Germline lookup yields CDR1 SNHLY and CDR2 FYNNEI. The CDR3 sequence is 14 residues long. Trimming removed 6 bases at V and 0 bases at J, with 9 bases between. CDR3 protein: CASSYRTSGNTIYF. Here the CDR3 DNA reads TGTGCCAGCAGCTACAGGACCTCTGGAAACACCATATATTTT.

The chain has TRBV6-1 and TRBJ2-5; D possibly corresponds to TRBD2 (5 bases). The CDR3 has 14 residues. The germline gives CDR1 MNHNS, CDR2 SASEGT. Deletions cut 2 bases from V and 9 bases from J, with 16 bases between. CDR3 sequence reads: CASSENPRGGPQYF. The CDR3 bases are TGTGCCAGCAGTGAAAATCCCCGCGGAGGACCCCAGTACTTC.

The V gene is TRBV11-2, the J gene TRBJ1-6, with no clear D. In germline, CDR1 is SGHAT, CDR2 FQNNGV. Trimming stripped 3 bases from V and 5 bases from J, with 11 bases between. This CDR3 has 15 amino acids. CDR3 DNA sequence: TGTGCCAGCAGCTTCTGGACTTCGGATAATTCACCCCTCCACTTT. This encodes CASSFWTSDNSPLHF.

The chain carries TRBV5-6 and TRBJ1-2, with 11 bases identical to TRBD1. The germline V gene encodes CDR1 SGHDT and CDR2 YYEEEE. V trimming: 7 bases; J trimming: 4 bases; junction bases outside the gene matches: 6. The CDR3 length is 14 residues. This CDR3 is CASGGTGGFYGYTF. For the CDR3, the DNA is TGTGCCAGCGGCGGGACAGGGGGTTTCTATGGCTACACCTTC.

This CDR3 reads CSVGSSGNTGELFF. The CDR3 nucleotides are TGCAGCGTTGGTTCTAGTGGGAACACCGGGGAGCTGTTTTTT. V gene TRBV29-1 combines with J gene TRBJ2-2; unclear D gene. The germline CDR1 and CDR2 sequences are SQVTM and ANQGSEA. The CDR3 sequence is 14 residues long. The V and J ends lost 4 bases and 1 base respectively, with 10 bases between them.

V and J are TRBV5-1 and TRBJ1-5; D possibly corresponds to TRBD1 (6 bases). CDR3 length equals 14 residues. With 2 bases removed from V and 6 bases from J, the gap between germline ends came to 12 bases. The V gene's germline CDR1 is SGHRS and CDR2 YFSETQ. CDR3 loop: CASSFGTSGQPQHF. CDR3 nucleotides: TGCGCCAGCAGCTTCGGGACATCCGGTCAGCCCCAGCATTTT.

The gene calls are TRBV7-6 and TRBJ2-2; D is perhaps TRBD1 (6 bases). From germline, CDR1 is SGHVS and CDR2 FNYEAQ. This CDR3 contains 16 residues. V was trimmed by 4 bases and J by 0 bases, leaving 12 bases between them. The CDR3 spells CASSSVGHPNTGELFF. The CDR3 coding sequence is TGTGCCAGCAGCTCCGTGGGACACCCGAACACCGGGGAGCTGTTTTTT.

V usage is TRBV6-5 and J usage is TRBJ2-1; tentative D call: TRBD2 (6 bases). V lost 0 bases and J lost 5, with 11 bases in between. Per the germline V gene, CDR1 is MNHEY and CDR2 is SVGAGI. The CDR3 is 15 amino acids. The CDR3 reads CASSYSLALHNEQFF. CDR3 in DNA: TGTGCCAGCAGTTACTCCCTAGCGTTGCACAATGAGCAGTTCTTC.

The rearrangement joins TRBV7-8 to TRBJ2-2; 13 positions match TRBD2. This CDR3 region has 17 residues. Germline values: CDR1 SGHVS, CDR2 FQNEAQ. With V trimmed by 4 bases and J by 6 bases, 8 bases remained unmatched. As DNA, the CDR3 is TGTGCCAGCAGCTCCCAGGGGGGACTAGCGGGACCCGGGGAGCTGTTTTTT. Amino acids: CASSSQGGLAGPGELFF.

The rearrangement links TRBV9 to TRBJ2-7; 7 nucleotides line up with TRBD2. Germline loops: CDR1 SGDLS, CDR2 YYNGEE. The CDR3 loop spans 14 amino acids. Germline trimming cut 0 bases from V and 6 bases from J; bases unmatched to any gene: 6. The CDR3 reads CASSVVGGTGEQYF. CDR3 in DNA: TGTGCCAGCAGCGTAGTGGGAGGGACGGGCGAGCAGTACTTC.

CDR3 nucleotide sequence: TGTGCCACCAGCAGAACAGGGTACACTGAAGCTTTCTTT. Protein sequence: CATSRTGYTEAFF. The chain employs TRBV15 and TRBJ1-1; D perhaps matches TRBD1 (6 bases). Trimming removed 2 bases from V and 3 bases from J, with 7 bases in between. The CDR3 extends over 13 amino acids. The V gene's germline CDR1 is LNHNV and CDR2 YYDKDF (reference sequence).

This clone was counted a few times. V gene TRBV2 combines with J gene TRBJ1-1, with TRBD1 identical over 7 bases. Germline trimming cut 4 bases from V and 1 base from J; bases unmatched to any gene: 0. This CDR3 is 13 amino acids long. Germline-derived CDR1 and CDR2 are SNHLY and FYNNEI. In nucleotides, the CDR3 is TGTGCCAGCAGTGGGGACAGGAACACTGAAGCTTTCTTT. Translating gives CASSGDRNTEAFF. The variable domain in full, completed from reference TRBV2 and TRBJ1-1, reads EPEVTQTPSHQVTQMGQEVILRCVPISNHLYFYWYRQILGQKVEFLVSFYNNEISEKSEIFDDQFSVERPDGSNFTLKIRSTKLEDSAMYFCASSGDRNTEAFFGQGTRLTVV.

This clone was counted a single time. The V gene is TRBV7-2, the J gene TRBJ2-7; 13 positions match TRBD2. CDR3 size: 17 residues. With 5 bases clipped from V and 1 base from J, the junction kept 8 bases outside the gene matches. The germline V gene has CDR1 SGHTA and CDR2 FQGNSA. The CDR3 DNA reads TGTGCCAGCAGCGCGACTAGCGGGGGGTCCAATTCCTACGAGCAGTACTTC. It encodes CASSATSGGSNSYEQYF.

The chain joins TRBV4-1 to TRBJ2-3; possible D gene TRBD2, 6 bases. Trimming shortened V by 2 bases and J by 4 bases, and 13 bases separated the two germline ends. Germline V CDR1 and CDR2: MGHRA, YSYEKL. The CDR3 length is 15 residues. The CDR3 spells CASSQLGTSADTQYF. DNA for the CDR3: TGCGCCAGCAGCCAATTAGGGACTTCGGCAGATACGCAGTATTTT.

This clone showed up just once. CDR3 sequence: CASSLFDTEAFF. CDR3 nucleotides: TGTGCCAGCAGCTTATTCGACACTGAAGCTTTCTTT. The chain recombines TRBV11-2 with TRBJ1-1; no clear D gene. The CDR3 covers 12 residues. Trimming took 2 bases from V and 3 from J, leaving 4 bases between them. Germline V lookup: CDR1 SGHAT, CDR2 FQNNGV. Drawing the rest from reference TRBV11-2 and TRBJ1-1, the complete variable domain is EAGVAQSPRYKIIEKRQSVAFWCNPISGHATLYWYQQILGQGPKLLIQFQNNGVVDDSQLPKDRFSAERLKGVDSTLKIQPAKLEDSAVYLCASSLFDTEAFFGQGTRLTVV.

CDR3 loop: CASSSRVRGRGDTQYF. The DNA for the CDR3 is TGTGCCAGCAGTAGCCGGGTCAGGGGGCGTGGAGATACGCAGTATTTT. This rearrangement joins TRBV27 to TRBJ2-3; 8 nucleotides agree with TRBD1. The CDR3 loop spans 16 amino acids. V was pared by 5 bases and J by 5 bases, with 12 bases of the junction left unmatched. Germline V CDR1 and CDR2: MNHEY, SMNVEV (reference sequence).

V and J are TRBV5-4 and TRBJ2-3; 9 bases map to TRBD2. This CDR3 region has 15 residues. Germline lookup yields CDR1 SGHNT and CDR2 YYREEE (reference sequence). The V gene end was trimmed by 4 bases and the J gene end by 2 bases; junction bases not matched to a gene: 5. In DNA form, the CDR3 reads TGTGCCAGCAGCGTCCCTAGCGGGGCCACAGATACGCAGTATTTT. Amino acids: CASSVPSGATDTQYF.

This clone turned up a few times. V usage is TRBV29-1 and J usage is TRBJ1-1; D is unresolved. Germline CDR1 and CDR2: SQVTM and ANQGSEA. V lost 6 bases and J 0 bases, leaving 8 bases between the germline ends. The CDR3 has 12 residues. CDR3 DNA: TGCAGCGTCCCTGGCATGAACACTGAAGCTTTCTTT. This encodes CSVPGMNTEAFF.

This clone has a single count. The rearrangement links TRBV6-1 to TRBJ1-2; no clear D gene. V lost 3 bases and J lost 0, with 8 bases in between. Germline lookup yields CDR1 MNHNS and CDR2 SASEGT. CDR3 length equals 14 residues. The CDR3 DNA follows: TGTGCCAGCAGTGACAGGCCAACTAACTATGGCTACACCTTC. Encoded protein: CASSDRPTNYGYTF.